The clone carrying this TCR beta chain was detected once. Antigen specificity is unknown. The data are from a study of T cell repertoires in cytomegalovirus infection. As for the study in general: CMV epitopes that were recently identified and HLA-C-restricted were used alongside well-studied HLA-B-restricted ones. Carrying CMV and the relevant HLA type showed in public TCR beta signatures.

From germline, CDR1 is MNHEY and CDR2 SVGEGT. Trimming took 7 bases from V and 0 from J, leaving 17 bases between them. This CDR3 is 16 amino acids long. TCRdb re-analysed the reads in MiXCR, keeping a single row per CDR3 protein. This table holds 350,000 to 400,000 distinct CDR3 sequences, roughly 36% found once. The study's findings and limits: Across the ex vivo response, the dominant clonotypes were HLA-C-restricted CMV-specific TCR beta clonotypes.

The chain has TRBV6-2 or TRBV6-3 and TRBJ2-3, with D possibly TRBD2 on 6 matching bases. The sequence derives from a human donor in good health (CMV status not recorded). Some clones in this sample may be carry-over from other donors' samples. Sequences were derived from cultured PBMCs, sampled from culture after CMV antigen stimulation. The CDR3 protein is CASTTSGGTSTDTQYF. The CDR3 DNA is TGTGCCAGCACTACAAGCGGCGGGACCAGCACAGATACGCAGTATTTT.